This TCR beta chain is from a study of graft-versus-host responses after intestinal transplantation. Study overall: Anti-thymocyte globulin served as induction for all recipients, who then took tacrolimus and steroids for 3 to 4 years. The study's findings and limits: Analysis identified GvH clones in recipient marrow, with some appearing first in ileum or blood.

On this clone itself: What it binds is unknown.

The table came from immunoSEQ multiplex PCR; TCRdb's copy has only in-frame clones and leaves some out. The sample consists of 99,000 or so clones, about 88% of them appearing once. Germline-derived CDR1 and CDR2 are SGHTA and FQGTGA. Trimming left V 5 bases short and J 7 bases short, with 15 bases between. There are 15 residues in the CDR3. The V gene is TRBV7-3, the J gene TRBJ1-6, with D tentatively TRBD1 (5 bases). The receptor comes from a human donor who received an intestinal transplant. The specimen was unstimulated CD4+ T cells sorted from spleen or lymph node cells, collected before intestinal transplant. The CDR3 DNA sequence: TGTGCCAGCAGCACCGGGACGGCGGTAAATTCACCCCTCCACTTT. This gives the protein CASSTGTAVNSPLHF. The entire variable domain, with the rest obtained from reference TRBV7-3 and TRBJ1-6, is as follows: GAGVSQTPSNKVTEKGKYVELRCDPISGHTALYWYRQSLGQGPEFLIYFQGTGAADDSGLPNDRFFAVRPEGSVSTLKIQRTERGDSAVYLCASSTGTAVNSPLHFGNGTRLTVT.